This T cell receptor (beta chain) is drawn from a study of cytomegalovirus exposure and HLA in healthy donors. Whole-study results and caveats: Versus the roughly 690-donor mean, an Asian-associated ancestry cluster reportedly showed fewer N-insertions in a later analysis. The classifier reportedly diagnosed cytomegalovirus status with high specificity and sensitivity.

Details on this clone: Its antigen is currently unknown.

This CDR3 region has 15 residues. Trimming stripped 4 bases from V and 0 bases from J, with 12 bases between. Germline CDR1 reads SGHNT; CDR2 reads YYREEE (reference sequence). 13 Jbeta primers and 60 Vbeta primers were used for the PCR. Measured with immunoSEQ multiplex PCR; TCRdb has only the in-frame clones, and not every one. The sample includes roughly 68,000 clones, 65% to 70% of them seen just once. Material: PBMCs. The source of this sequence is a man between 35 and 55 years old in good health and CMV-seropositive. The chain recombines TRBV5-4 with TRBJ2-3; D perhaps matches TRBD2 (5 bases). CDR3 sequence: CASSAGLTSTDTQYF. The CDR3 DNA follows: TGTGCCAGCAGCGCGGGCTTAACTAGCACAGATACGCAGTATTTT. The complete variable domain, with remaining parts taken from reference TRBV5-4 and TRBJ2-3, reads ETGVTQSPTHLIKTRGQQVTLRCSSQSGHNTVSWYQQALGQGPQFIFQYYREEENGRGNFPPRFSGLQFPNYSSELNVNALELDDSALYLCASSAGLTSTDTQYFGPGTRLTVL.